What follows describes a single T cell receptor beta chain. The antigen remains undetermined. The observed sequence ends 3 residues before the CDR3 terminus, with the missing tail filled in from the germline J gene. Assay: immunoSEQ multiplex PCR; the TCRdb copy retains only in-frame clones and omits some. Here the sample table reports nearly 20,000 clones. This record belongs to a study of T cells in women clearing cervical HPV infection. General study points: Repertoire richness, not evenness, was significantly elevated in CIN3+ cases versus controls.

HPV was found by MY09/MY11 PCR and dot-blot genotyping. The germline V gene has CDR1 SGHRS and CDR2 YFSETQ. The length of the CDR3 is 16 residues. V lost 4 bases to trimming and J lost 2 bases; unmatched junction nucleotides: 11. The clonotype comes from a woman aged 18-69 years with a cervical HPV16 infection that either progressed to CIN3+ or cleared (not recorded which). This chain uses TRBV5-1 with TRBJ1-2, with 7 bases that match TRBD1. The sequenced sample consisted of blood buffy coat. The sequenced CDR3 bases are TGCGCCAGCAGCCCCTCGCCCCTACAGGGGAACTATGGC. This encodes CASSPSPLQGNYG. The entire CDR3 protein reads CASSPSPLQGNYGYTF.